This T cell receptor (beta chain) was captured in a study of blood T cell dynamics during melanoma immunotherapy (dated by TCRdb to 2019 to 2021). About the full investigation: The patients had metastatic melanoma and were given first-line pembrolizumab or nivolumab plus ipilimumab as standard of care in the United Kingdom. The training cohort consisted of consecutive patients, while an additional independent group of patients from the same centre was pooled to form an external validation set. To find early correlates of response, the study profiled the peripheral T cell receptor repertoires of patients with metastatic melanoma both before and after one cycle of checkpoint inhibitor therapy.

What the study reported, not specific to this receptor: The study was unable to establish whether the T cell clones driving the repertoire changes were melanoma-specific or instead reflected general immune activation. A bifurcated reorganization of the PBMC repertoire at W3, with increased clonality or increased diversity, was observed in patients who later achieved disease control, unlike in progressors. The relatively small sample size was acknowledged as something that could potentially limit how far the results can be generalized.

This clone was seen just once. No antigen is known for it. No qualities accompany the bases; no much larger clone lies one base away. Every bulk PBMC sample had a fixed 350 ng of DNA loaded. Following the manufacturer instructions, the immunoSEQ TCRb Assay kit was used to amplify TCR beta CDR3 sequences from genomic DNA. The KAPA Library Quantification Kit for Illumina platforms was used to quantify the pooled libraries by qPCR. Sequencing of the pooled libraries was done on an Illumina NextSeq 500, with clustering at 0.6-1.1 pM. As for how the authors treated the data: Analysis of the TCR data relied on immunoSEQ ANALYZER and the R LymphoSeq package. A rearrangement efficiency score was calculated as productive divided by the sum of productive and non-productive CDR3 sequences. Clonality was measured with the Gini coefficient and diversity with the Renyi index at alpha=1, compared pairwise between timepoints within each patient. In LymphoSeq, clonal relatedness was computed using an edit distance of 3, and repertoire similarity was computed using the Bhattacharyya coefficient. To classify response, a linear discriminant analysis based on week-3 changes in clonality and diversity was built using the R MASS and caret packages. TCRdb retrieved this table from immuneACCESS and kept in-frame rearrangements only. Not all clones are present; in checked studies, unresolved V genes account for under half, and no reason is known for the remainder. The DNA gave D and trimming, while V, J and clone size come from that table. The sample profile shows some 10,000 clones; about four fifths of them were found once. Clones ranked in the top ten supply 20% to 25% of the sample.

Reading the label with the study, this specimen's time point is: week 3, after first cycle of checkpoint inhibitor. Blood was sampled before treatment (T0) and at week 3 (W3), after the first cycle of checkpoint blockade. Except for a couple of patients with rapid clinical progression, response was assessed 12 weeks after the first infusion by RECIST 1.1; disease control meant complete response, partial response or stable disease. Patients were excluded for prior systemic cancer treatment, concomitant immunosuppressant therapy or synchronous other active malignancies. To track both circulating cells and T cell turnover, TCR beta was sequenced from bulk PBMC as well as from plasma cell-free DNA. PBMC were isolated from blood with Lymphoprep and SepMate tubes, followed by red cell lysis. QIAamp DNA Blood Mini kits were used to extract DNA from PBMC and from sorted T cell subsets. The cysteine opens and the phenylalanine closes a CDR3 of 15 amino acids. The sequence is cut down to CDR3 DNA, 45 bases in frame from base 1. Here V drops 5 bases and J drops 0 bases, and the junction holds 8 bases not matched to any gene. In the germline V gene, CDR1 corresponds to SGHRS and CDR2 to YFSETQ.

The receptor comes from a human donor with melanoma. Source: blood, taken from a patient treated with checkpoint blockade. Rearrangement joined TRBV5-1 to TRBJ2-7; TRBD1 fits 7 bases in the junction. The CDR3 region reads CASRETGSSSYEQYF. The nucleotide sequence reads TGCGCCAGCAGGGAGACAGGGTCAAGCTCCTACGAGCAGTACTTC.